The TCR beta chain described here comes from a study of T cell responses to AZD1222 COVID-19 vaccine. General study points: Regions 160-218 and 743-854 held dominance among vaccine-associated CD4 TCRs, which spanned spike. A reported finding is that nearly half of spike-specific TCRs target unmutated variant regions. Repertoire sampling happened only post peak T cell response. It should be noted that donors were predominantly white British and more often female, and clonal diversity was possibly underestimated.

Clones were read by immunoSEQ multiplex PCR, and TCRdb kept only the in-frame ones, dropping some. The sample has some 150,000 clones, over 90% seen once; the top ten hold 0.7% to 1%. This clone was seen a single time. The target antigen is unknown. This TCR was recovered from an adult in good health. The specimen was peripheral blood, collected on day 0 of MenACWY control vaccination.

In DNA, the CDR3 is TGTGCCAGCAGCTCGCGGGACAACCTGAATGAAGCTTTCTTT. Translated, it gives CASSSRDNLNEAFF. The rearrangement links TRBV7-8 to TRBJ1-1, with a tentative D call TRBD1 (6 bases). Germline assignment: CDR1 SGHVS and CDR2 FQNEAQ. This CDR3 contains 14 residues. The V and J ends lost 4 bases and 7 bases respectively, with 16 bases between them.